This T cell receptor (beta chain) was sequenced for a study of T-cell reconstitution after alpha-beta-depleted transplantation in children. V lost 0 bases to trimming and J lost 4 bases, with 12 bases between them. The germline V gene encodes CDR1 LGHNA and CDR2 YSLEER. CDR3 length: 15 amino acids. Using unique molecular identifiers, the investigators prepared the TCRbeta library. TCRdb used MiXCR to reprocess the PCR reads, holding one entry per CDR3 protein. The data contain 500,000 or so distinct CDR3 sequences, around 10% of them singletons. About this clonotype: Its specificity is not known.

The study's findings and limits: Once a year had passed after transplant, T-cell counts and diversity came mostly from newly produced T cells. Where alpha-beta T cells came from about two months after transplant was reportedly several hundred expanded graft clones.

The input for sequencing was PBMCs, mostly from graft donor cells, taken 180 days after TCRalphabeta/CD19-depleted stem cell transplant. This chain uses TRBV4-3 with TRBJ2-5; D is possibly TRBD1 (5 bases). This receptor was identified in a female patient between 2 and 15 years old who had a stem cell transplant for aplastic anemia, so the T cells may come from the graft donor. CDR3: CASSQDPAGIETQYF. The CDR3 DNA follows: TGCGCCAGCAGCCAAGATCCCGCAGGGATAGAGACCCAGTACTTC.